Listed below are T cell receptor beta chains from one sample, sequenced in a study of control samples from healthy donors and cancer patients. The protocol was immunoSEQ multiplex PCR, while the TCRdb copy is restricted to in-frame clones and leaves out a portion. The sample records 75,000 to 95,000 clones, around 85% being singletons. The sequenced sample was PBMCs. Source of these receptors: a man between 65 and 85 years old with lung cancer. The CDR3 runs from the conserved cysteine through the conserved F or W. A D gene is named only where the DNA matches it firmly. Where a row states a size, it is once, few, many or the class of an expanded clone; other rows omit it.

d_call clone_size j_call v_call cdr3_aa cdr3_nt
- - TRBJ2-1 TRBV5-1 CASSLEGRDYNEQFF TGCGCCAGCAGCTTGGAGGGCAGGGACTACAATGAGCAGTTCTTC
TRBD2 - TRBJ2-2 TRBV5-4 CASSSLAGGPGVTGELFF TGTGCCAGCAGCTCTCTAGCGGGGGGGCCCGGCGTAACCGGGGAGCTGTTTTTT
- - TRBJ1-1 TRBV20-1 CSATPWGF TGCAGTGCTACCCCCTGGGGTTTT
- - TRBJ2-2 TRBV20-1 CSVPSTGELFF TGCAGTGTCCCTTCCACCGGGGAGCTGTTTTTT
- - TRBJ1-5 TRBV30 CAWSQRGGLHNQPQHF TGTGCCTGGTCCCAAAGGGGAGGGCTACACAATCAGCCCCAGCATTTT
- - TRBJ2-7 TRBV6-5 CASTPGSGGSYEQYF TGTGCCAGCACCCCTGGATCTGGGGGCTCCTACGAGCAGTACTTC
- - TRBJ2-1 TRBV5-1 CASSLILTYNEQFF TGCGCCAGCAGCTTGATCCTAACATACAATGAGCAGTTCTTC
TRBD1 - TRBJ2-7 TRBV18 CASGKGQGFEQYF TGTGCCAGCGGCAAAGGACAGGGCTTCGAGCAGTACTTC
- few TRBJ1-1 TRBV2 CASKRDLNTEAFF TGTGCCAGCAAACGGGACCTGAACACTGAAGCTTTCTTT
TRBD1 - TRBJ1-2 TRBV6-1 CASSELTGSSYTF TGTGCCAGCAGTGAATTGACAGGGAGTTCCTACACCTTC
TRBD1 - TRBJ2-7 TRBV3-1/TRBV3-2 CASNTGTGTEQYF TGTGCCAGCAATACCGGGACAGGGACCGAGCAGTACTTC
- - TRBJ1-5 TRBV7-3 CASSFGEGQPQHF TGTGCCAGCAGCTTTGGGGAAGGTCAGCCCCAGCATTTT
- - TRBJ2-3 TRBV3-1/TRBV3-2 CASSQAGPLIDTQYF TGTGCCAGCAGCCAAGCGGGACCCCTGATAGATACGCAGTATTTT
- - TRBJ1-4 TRBV5-6 CASRRARGRDEKLFF TGTGCCAGCAGGAGGGCCCGGGGGAGGGATGAAAAACTGTTTTTT
TRBD2 - TRBJ2-5 TRBV4-1 CASSPNPGTSLETQYF TGCGCCAGCAGCCCCAACCCCGGGACTAGTCTGGAGACCCAGTACTTC
- - TRBJ1-6 TRBV6-5 CASSSSRDSPLHF TGTGCCAGCAGTTCTTCCCGGGACTCACCCCTCCACTTT
- - TRBJ2-3 TRBV5-6 CASSPGPSTDTQYF TGTGCCAGCAGCCCCGGGCCTAGCACAGATACGCAGTATTTT
TRBD2 - TRBJ2-5 TRBV6-4 CASSEAGGALETQYF TGTGCCAGCAGTGAAGCCGGGGGGGCCTTGGAGACCCAGTACTTC
- - TRBJ2-1 TRBV5-1 CASRRQTERNEQFF TGCGCCAGCAGAAGGCAGACCGAACGGAATGAGCAGTTCTTC
TRBD2 - TRBJ2-1 TRBV3-1/TRBV3-2 CASSRSGGAKNEQFF TGTGCCAGCAGCCGTAGCGGGGGGGCCAAGAATGAGCAGTTCTTC
- - TRBJ1-1 TRBV7-3 CASSLGYNTEAFF TGTGCCAGCAGCCTGGGCTATAACACTGAAGCTTTCTTT
- - TRBJ2-5 TRBV21-1 CASPPSGGRETQYF TGTGCCAGCCCCCCTAGCGGGGGCCGGGAGACCCAGTACTTC
TRBD1 - TRBJ1-2 TRBV6-6 CASRASAGGDYGYTF TGTGCCAGCAGGGCTTCGGCAGGGGGGGACTATGGCTACACCTTC
TRBD2 - TRBJ2-3 TRBV2 CASTTTSGGVIDTQYF TGTGCCAGCACTACGACTAGCGGGGGGGTGATAGATACGCAGTATTTT
TRBD1 - TRBJ2-5 TRBV19 CASSLIATGSQETQYF TGTGCCAGTAGTCTGATAGCGACAGGGTCCCAAGAGACCCAGTACTTC
- - TRBJ2-1 TRBV3-1/TRBV3-2 CASSHTFLADSYNEQFF TGTGCCAGCAGTCATACATTCCTGGCTGACTCCTACAATGAGCAGTTCTTC